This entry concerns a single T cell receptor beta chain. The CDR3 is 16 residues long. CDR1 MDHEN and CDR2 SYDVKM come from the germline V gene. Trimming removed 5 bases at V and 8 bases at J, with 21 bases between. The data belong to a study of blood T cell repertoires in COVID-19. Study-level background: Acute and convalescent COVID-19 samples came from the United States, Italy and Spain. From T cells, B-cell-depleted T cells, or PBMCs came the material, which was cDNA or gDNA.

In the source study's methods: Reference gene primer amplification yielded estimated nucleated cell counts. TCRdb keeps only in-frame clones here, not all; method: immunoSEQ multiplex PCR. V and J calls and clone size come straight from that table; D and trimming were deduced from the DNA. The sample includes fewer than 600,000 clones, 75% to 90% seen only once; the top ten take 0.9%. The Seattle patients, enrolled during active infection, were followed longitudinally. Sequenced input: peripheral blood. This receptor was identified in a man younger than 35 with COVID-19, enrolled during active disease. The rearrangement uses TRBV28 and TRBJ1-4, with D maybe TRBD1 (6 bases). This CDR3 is CASSEGGGPPGEKLFF. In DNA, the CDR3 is TGTGCCAGCAGTGAGGGAGGGGGGCCGCCTGGGGAAAAACTGTTTTTT.